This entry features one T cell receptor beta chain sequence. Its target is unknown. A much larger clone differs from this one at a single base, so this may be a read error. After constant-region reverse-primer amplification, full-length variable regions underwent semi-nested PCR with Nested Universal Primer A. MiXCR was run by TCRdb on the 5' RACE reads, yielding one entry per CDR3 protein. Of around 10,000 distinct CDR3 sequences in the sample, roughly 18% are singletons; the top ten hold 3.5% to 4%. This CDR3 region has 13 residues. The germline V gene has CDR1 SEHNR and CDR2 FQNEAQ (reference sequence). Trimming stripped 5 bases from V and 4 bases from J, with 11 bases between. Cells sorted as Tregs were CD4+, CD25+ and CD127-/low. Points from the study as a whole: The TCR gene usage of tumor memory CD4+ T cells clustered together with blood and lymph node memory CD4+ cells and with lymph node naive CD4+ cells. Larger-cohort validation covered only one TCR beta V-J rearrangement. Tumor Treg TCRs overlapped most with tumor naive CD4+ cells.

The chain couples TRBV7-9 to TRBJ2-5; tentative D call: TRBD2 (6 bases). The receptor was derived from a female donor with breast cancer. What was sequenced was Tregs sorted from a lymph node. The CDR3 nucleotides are TGTGCCAGCAGCGGGGTGGGGGGAGAGACCCAGTACTTC. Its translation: CASSGVGGETQYF.